This TCR beta chain was documented in a study of blood T cell repertoires in COVID-19. As for the study in general: The United States, Italy and Spain were the sources of the acute and convalescent COVID-19 samples. The analysed material was cDNA or gDNA that came from T cells, B-cell-depleted T cells, or PBMCs.

This clone has more than one count but fewer than ten. The CDR3 has 12 residues. Germline V gives CDR1 SQVTM, CDR2 ANQGSEA. The V gene end was trimmed by 7 bases and the J gene end by 2 bases; junction bases not matched to a gene: 3. Under the authors' procedure: Estimation of nucleated cell counts relied on the amplification of reference gene primers. Sequenced by immunoSEQ multiplex PCR; TCRdb stores in-frame clones only, minus some. D and trimming were read from the DNA, whereas the V and J calls and clone size are those reported in that table. Here the sample spans 230,000 or so clones, roughly 84% being singletons.

The chain combines TRBV29-1 with TRBJ1-2; TRBD1 aligns across 8 bases. Sequenced sample: peripheral blood. The sequence derives from a woman aged 40 to 50 who had recovered from COVID-19. The CDR3 is CSAQGANYGYTF. CDR3 DNA sequence: TGCAGCGCGCAGGGGGCGAACTATGGCTACACCTTC.